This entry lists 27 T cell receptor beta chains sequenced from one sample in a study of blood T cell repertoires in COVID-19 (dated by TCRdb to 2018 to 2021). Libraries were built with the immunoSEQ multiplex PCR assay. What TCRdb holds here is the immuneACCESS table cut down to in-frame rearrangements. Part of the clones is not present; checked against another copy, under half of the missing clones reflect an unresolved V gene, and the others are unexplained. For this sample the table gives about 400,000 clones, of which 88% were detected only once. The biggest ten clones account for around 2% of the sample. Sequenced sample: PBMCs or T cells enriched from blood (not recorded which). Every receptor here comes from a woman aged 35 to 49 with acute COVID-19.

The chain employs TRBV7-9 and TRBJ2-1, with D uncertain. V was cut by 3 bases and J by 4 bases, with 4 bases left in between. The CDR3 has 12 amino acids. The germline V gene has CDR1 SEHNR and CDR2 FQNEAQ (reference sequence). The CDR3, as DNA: TGTGCCAGCAGCTTCCTTTACAATGAGCAGTTCTTC. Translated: CASSFLYNEQFF.

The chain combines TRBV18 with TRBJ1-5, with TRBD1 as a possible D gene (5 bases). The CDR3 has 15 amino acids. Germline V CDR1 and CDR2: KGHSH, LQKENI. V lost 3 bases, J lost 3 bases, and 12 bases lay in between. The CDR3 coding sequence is TGTGCCAGCTCACCTTATACAGGACCCAATCAGCCCCAGCATTTT. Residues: CASSPYTGPNQPQHF.

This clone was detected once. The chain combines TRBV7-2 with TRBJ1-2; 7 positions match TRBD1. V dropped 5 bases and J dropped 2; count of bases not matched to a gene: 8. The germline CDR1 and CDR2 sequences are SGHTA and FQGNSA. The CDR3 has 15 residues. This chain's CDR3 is CASSISQGMNYGYTF. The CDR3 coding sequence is TGTGCCAGCAGCATCTCACAGGGGATGAACTATGGCTACACCTTC.

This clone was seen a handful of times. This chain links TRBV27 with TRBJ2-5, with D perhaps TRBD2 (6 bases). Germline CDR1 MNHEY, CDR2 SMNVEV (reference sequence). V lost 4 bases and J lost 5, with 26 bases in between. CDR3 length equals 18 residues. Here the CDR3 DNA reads TGTGCCAGCAGTTCTAATTTTTCCCCAACGGGGGACCGTGAGACCCAGTACTTC. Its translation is CASSSNFSPTGDRETQYF.

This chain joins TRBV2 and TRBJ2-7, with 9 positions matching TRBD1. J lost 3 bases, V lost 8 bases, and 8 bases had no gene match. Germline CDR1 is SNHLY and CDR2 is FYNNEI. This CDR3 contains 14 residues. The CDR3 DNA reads TGTGCCAGCGCTCCCGGACAGGGGATCTACGAGCAGTACTTC. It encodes CASAPGQGIYEQYF.

CDR3 region: CASRDTAYNEQFF. CDR3 nucleotide sequence: TGTGCCAGCAGGGACACAGCCTACAATGAGCAGTTCTTC. The chain links TRBV14 to TRBJ2-1, with D possibly TRBD1 on 5 matching bases. V was trimmed by 6 bases and J by 2 bases, leaving 8 bases between them. Germline assignment: CDR1 SGHDN and CDR2 FVKESK. The CDR3 is 13 residues long.

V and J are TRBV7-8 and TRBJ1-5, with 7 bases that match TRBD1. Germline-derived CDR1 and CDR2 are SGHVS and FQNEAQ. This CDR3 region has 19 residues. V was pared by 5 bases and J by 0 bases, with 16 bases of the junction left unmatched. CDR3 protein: CASSPRPGTEGYSNQPQHF. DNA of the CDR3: TGTGCCAGCAGCCCGAGACCCGGGACAGAGGGTTATAGCAATCAGCCCCAGCATTTT.

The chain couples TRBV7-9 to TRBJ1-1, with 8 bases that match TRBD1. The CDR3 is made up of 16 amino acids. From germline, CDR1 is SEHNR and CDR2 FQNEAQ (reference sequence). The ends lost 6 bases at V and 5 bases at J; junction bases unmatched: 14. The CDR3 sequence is CASRDTRRGLGTEAFF. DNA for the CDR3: TGTGCCAGCAGGGACACTCGCAGGGGGCTCGGGACTGAAGCTTTCTTT.

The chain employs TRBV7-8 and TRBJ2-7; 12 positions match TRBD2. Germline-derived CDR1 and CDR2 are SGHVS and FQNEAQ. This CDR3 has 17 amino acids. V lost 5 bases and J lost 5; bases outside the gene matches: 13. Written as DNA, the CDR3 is TGTGCCAGCAGCACGAGTAGAGGACTAGCGGGGAACCACGAGCAGTACTTC. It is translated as CASSTSRGLAGNHEQYF.

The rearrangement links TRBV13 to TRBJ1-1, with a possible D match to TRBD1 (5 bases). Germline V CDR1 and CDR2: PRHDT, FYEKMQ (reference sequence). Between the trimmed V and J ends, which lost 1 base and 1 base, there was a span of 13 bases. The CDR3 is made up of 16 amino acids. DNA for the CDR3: TGTGCCAGCAGCTTAGATATTCTGGGGGGGAACACTGAAGCTTTCTTT. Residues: CASSLDILGGNTEAFF.

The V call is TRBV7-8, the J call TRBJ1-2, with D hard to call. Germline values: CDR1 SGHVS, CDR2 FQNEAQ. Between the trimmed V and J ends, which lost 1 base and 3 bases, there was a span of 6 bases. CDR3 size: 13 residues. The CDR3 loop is CASSLDSYYGYTF. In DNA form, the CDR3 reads TGTGCCAGCAGCTTAGACAGTTACTATGGCTACACCTTC.

CDR3 sequence: CASSSQGAPQHF. Here the CDR3 DNA reads TGTGCCAGCAGTTCCCAGGGCGCGCCCCAGCATTTT. The V and J genes are TRBV2 and TRBJ1-5, with D possibly matching TRBD1 (5 bases). Trimming took 5 bases from V and 9 from J, leaving 11 bases between them. Germline V CDR1 and CDR2: SNHLY, FYNNEI. There are 12 residues in the CDR3.

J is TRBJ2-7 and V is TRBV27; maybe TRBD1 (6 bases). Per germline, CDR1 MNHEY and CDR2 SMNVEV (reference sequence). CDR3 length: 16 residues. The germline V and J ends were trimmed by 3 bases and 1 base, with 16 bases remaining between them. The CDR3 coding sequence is TGTGCCAGCAGTTTGCCAGGGACAAGAGGTTCCTACGAGCAGTACTTC. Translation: CASSLPGTRGSYEQYF.

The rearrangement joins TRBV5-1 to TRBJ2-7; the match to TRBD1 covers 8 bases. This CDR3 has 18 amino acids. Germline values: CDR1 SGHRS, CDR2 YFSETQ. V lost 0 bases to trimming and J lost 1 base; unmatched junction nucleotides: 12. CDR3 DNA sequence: TGCGCCAGCAGCTTGGGCAGGGGGCTAAGTTCGGGGTCCTACGAGCAGTACTTC. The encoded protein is CASSLGRGLSSGSYEQYF.

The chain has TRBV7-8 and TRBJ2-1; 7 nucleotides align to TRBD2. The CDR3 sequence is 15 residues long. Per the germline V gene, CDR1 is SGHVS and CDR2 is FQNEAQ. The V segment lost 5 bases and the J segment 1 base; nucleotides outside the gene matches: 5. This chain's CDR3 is CASSPRLASYNEQFF. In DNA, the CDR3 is TGTGCCAGCAGCCCCAGACTAGCATCCTACAATGAGCAGTTCTTC.

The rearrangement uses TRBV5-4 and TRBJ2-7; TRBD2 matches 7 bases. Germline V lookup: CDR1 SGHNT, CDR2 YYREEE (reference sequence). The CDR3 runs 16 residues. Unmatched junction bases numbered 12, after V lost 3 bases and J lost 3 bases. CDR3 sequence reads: CASSWGPGLTHYEQYF. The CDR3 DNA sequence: TGTGCCAGCAGCTGGGGCCCGGGACTAACTCACTACGAGCAGTACTTC.

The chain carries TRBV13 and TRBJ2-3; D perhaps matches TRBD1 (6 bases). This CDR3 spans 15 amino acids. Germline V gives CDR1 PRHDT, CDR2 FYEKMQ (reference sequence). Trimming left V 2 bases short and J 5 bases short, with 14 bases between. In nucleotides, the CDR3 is TGTGCCAGCAGCTTACTAGGGGGTAGGATAGATACGCAGTATTTT. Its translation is CASSLLGGRIDTQYF. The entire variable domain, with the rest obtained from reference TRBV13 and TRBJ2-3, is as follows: AAGVIQSPRHLIKEKRETATLKCYPIPRHDTVYWYQQGPGQDPQFLISFYEKMQSDKGSIPDRFSAQQFSDYHSELNMSSLELGDSALYFCASSLLGGRIDTQYFGPGTRLTVL.

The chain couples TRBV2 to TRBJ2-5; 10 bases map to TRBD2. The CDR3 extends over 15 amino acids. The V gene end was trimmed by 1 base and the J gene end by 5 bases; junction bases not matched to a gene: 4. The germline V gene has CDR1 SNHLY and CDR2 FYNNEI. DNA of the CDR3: TGTGCCAGCAGTGAAGATTCAGCGGGGGGGGAGACCCAGTACTTC. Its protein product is CASSEDSAGGETQYF.

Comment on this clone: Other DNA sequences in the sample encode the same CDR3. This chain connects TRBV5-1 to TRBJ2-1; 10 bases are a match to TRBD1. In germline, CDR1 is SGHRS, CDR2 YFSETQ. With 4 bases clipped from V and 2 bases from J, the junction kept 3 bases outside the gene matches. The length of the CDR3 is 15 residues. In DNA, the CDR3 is TGCGCCAGCAGCGCGGGACAGGGGACCTACAATGAGCAGTTCTTC. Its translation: CASSAGQGTYNEQFF.

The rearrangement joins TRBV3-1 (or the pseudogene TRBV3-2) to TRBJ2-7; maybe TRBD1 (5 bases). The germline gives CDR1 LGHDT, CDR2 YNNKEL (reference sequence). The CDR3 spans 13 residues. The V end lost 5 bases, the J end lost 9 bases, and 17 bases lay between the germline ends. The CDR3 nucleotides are TGTGCCAGCAGCTTCCTTGACAGAACTACGCAGTACTTC. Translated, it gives CASSFLDRTTQYF.

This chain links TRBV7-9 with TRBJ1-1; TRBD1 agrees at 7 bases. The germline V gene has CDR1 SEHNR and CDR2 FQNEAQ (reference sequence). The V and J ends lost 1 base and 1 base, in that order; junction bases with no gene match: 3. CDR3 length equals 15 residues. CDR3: CASSLETGKNTEAFF. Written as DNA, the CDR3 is TGTGCCAGCAGCTTAGAGACAGGGAAGAACACTGAAGCTTTCTTT.

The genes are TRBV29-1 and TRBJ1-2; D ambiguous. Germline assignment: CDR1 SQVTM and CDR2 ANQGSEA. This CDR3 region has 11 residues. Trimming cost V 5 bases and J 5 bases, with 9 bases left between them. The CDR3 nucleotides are TGCAGCGTTCTTCACTCATATGGCTACACCTTC. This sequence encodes CSVLHSYGYTF.

For the CDR3, the DNA is TGCGCCAGCAGCGCCGACAGGTCCTATGGCTACACCTTC. Translating gives CASSADRSYGYTF. The rearrangement links TRBV10-1 to TRBJ1-2, with D perhaps matching TRBD1 (6 bases). The V gene's germline CDR1 is WNHNN and CDR2 SYGVQD (reference sequence). The V end lost 6 bases, the J end lost 4 bases, and 12 bases lay between the germline ends. The CDR3 spans 13 residues.

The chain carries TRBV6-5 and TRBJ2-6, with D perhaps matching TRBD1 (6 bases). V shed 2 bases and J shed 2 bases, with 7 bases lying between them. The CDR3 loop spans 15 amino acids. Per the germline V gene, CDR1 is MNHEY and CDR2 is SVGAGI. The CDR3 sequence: CASSYDRTGANVLTF. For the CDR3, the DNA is TGTGCCAGCAGTTACGACAGGACTGGGGCCAACGTCCTGACTTTC.

The CDR3, as DNA: TGTGCCAGCACCGAGACTATCACAGATACGCAGTATTTT. It encodes CASTETITDTQYF. The chain uses TRBV6-5 and TRBJ2-3; the D gene is possibly TRBD2 (5 bases). The germline V and J ends were trimmed by 7 bases and 2 bases, with 10 bases remaining between them. Germline CDR1 and CDR2: MNHEY and SVGAGI. The CDR3 sequence is 13 residues long.

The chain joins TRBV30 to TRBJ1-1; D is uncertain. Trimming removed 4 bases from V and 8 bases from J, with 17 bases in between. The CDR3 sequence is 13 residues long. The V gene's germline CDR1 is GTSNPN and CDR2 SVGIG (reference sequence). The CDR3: CAWTVRNVREAFF. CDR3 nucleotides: TGTGCCTGGACTGTAAGAAATGTCCGGGAAGCTTTCTTT.

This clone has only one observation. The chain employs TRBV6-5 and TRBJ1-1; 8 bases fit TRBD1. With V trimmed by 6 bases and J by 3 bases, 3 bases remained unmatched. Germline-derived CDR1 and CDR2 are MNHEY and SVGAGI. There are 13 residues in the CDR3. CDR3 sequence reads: CASRLDRDTEAFF. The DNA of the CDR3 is TGTGCCAGCAGACTGGACAGGGACACTGAAGCTTTCTTT.